This T cell receptor (beta chain) appears in the sequencing data of a study of shared clonotypes between healthy human individuals. As for the study in general: Used for every donor were three CD4 naive, three CD4 memory, two CD8 naive and one CD8 memory plate.

V gave up 5 bases and J gave up 5 bases, with 10 bases separating them. This CDR3 has 13 residues. Germline V gene lookup returns CDR1 SGHTA and CDR2 FQGTGA. General observations from the study: Naive subsets tended to show greater estimated richness than memory subsets. Read depth was anticipated to influence clonotype sharing among donors.

On this clone: The antigen remains unidentified. This sample includes further DNA sequences coding for the same CDR3.

Repertoires were generated with immunoSEQ multiplex PCR, while TCRdb's copy carries only in-frame clones and drops some. The table has some 2,500,000 clones, roughly 93% seen once. This rearrangement joins TRBV7-3 to TRBJ1-5; TRBD1 is a possible D gene (5 bases). The source is a man aged 18 to 30 in good health. Some clones in this sample may be carry-over from other donors' samples. Source material: naive CD4+ T cells from PBMCs. The subset is: CD45RA+ positively selected. The CDR3 here is CASSLGRDQPQHF. CDR3 DNA sequence: TGTGCCAGCAGCCTGGGGCGGGATCAGCCCCAGCATTTT.